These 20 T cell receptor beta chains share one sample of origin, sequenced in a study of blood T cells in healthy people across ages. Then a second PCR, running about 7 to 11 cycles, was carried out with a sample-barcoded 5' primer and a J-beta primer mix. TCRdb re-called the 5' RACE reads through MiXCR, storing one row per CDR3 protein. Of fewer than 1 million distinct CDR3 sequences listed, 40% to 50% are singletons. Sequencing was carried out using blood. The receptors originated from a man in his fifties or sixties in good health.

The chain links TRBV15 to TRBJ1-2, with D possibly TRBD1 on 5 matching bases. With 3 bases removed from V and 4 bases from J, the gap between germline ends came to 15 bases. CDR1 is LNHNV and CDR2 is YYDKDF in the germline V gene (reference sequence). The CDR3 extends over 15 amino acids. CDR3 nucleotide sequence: TGTGCCACCAGCAGTTCGCCCCAGGGACTCTATGGCTACACCTTC. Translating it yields CATSSSPQGLYGYTF.

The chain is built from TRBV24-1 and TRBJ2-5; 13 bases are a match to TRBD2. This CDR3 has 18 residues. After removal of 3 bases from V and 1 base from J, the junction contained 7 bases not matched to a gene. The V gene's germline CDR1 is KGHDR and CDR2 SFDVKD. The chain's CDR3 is CATSDPRGTSGAQETQYF. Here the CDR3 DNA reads TGTGCCACCAGTGATCCCCGAGGGACTAGCGGGGCCCAAGAGACCCAGTACTTC.

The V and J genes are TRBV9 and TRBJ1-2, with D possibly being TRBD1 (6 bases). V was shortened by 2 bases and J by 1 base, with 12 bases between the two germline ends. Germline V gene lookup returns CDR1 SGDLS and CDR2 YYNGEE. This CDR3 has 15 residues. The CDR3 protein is CASSVQDRNNYGYTF. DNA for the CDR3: TGTGCCAGCAGCGTTCAGGACAGAAATAACTATGGCTACACCTTC.

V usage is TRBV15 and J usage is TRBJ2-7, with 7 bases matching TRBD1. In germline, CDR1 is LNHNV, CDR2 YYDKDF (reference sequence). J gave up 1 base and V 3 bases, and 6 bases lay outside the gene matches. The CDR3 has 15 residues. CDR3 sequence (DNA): TGTGCCACCAGCAGGGACAGGATTTTTTCCTACGAGCAGTACTTC. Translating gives CATSRDRIFSYEQYF.

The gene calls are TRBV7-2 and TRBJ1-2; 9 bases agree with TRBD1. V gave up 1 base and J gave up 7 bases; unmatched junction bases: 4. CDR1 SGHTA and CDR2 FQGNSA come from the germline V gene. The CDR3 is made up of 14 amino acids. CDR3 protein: CASSLEQGAAGYTF. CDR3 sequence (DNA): TGTGCCAGCAGCTTAGAACAGGGGGCGGCTGGCTACACCTTC.

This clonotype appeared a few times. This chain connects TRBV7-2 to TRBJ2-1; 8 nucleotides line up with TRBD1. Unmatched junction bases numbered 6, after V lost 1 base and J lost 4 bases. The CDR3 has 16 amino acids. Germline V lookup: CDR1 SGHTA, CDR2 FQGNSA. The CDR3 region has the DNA TGTGCCAGCAGCTTAGTTAGGACAGGGACATACAATGAGCAGTTCTTC. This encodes CASSLVRTGTYNEQFF. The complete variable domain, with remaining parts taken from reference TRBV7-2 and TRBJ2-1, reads GAGVSQSPSNKVTEKGKDVELRCDPISGHTALYWYRQSLGQGLEFLIYFQGNSAPDKSGLPSDRFSAERTGGSVSTLTIQRTQQEDSAVYLCASSLVRTGTYNEQFFGPGTRLTVL.

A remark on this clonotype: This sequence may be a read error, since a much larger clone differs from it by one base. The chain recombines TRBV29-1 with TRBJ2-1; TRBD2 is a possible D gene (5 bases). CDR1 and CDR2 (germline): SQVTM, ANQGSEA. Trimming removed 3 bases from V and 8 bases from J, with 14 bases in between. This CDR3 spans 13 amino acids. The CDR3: CSVDRTKRDEQFF. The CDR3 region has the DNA TGCAGCGTTGACAGGACCAAGAGGGATGAGCAGTTCTTC.

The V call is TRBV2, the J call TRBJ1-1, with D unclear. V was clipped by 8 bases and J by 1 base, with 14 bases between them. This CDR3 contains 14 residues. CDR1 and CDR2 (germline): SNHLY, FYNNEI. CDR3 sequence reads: CASHKVGSNTEAFF. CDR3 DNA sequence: TGTGCCAGCCACAAGGTGGGGTCGAACACTGAAGCTTTCTTT.

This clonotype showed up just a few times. CDR3 in DNA: TGCAGTGCTAGACTACCGGGACAGGGACATTCACCCCTCCACTTT. This sequence encodes CSARLPGQGHSPLHF. The rearrangement joins TRBV20-1 to TRBJ1-6, with TRBD1 matching 9 bases. Germline V lookup: CDR1 DFQATT, CDR2 SNEGSKA (reference sequence). The CDR3 is 15 residues long. J lost 8 bases, V lost 2 bases, and 7 bases had no gene match.

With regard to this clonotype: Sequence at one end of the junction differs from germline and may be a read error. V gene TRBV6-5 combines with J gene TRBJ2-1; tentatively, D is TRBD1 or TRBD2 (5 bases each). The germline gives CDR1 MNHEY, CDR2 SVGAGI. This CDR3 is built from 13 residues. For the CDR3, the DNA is TGTGTCAGCAGTTACGCAGGGAGCAATGAGCAGTTCTTC. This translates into CVSSYAGSNEQFF.

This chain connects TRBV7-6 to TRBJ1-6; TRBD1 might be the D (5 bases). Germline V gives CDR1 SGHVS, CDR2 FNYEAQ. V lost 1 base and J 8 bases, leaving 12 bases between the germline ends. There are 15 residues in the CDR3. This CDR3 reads CASSLGFQGYSPLHF. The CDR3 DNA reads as TGTGCCAGCAGCTTAGGGTTCCAGGGCTATTCACCCCTCCACTTT.

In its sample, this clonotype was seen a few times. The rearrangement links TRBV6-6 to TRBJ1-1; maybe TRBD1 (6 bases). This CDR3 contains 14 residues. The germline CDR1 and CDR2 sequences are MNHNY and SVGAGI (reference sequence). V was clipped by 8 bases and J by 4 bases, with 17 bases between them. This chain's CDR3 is CASRVQGLSTEAFF. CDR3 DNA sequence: TGTGCCAGCCGCGTACAGGGTCTTAGCACTGAAGCTTTCTTT.

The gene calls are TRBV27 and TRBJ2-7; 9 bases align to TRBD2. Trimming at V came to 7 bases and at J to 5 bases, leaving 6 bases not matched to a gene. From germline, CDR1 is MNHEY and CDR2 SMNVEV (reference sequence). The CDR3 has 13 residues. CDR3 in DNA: TGTGCCAGCAAGGCGGGGGGGCTGAACGAGCAGTACTTC. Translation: CASKAGGLNEQYF.

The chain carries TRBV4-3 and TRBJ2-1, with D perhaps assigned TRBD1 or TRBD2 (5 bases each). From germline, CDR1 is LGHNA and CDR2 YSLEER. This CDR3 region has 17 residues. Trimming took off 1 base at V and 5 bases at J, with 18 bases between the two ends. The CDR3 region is CASSQGLGTAFNNEQFF. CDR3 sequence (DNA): TGCGCCAGCAGCCAAGGTTTAGGGACGGCCTTCAACAATGAGCAGTTCTTC.

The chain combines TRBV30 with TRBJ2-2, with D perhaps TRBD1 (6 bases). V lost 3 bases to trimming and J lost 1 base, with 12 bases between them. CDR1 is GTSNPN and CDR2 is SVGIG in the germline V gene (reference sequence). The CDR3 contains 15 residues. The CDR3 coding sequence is TGTGCCTGGAGGCCAGGGGATAGGAACACCGGGGAGCTGTTTTTT. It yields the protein CAWRPGDRNTGELFF.

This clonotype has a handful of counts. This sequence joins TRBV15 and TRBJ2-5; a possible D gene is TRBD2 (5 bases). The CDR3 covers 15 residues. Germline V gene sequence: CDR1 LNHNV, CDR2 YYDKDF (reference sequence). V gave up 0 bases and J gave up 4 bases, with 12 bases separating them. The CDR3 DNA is TGTGCCACCAGCAGAGATATGTGGCGGGTAGAGACCCAGTACTTC. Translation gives CATSRDMWRVETQYF.

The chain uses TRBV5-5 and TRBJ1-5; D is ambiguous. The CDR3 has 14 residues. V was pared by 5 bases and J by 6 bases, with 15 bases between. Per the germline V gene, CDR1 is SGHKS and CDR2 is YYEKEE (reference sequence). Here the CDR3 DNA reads TGTGCCAGCAGTCAGACGGGGTCCCGTCAGCCCCAGCATTTT. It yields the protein CASSQTGSRQPQHF.

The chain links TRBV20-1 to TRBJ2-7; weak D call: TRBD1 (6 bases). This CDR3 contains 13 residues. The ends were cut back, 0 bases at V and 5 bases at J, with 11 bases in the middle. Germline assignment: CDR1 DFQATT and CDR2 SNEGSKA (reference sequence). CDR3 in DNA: TGCAGTGCTAGAGATCCAGGGGCCCACGAGCAGTACTTC. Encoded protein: CSARDPGAHEQYF.

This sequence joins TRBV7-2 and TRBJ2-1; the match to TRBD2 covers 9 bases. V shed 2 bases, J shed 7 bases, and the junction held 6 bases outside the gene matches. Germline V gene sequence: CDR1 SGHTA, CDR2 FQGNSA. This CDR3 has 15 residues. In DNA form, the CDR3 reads TGTGCCAGCAGCTTAAGCGGGGGGCTTTGGAATGAGCAGTTCTTC. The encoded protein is CASSLSGGLWNEQFF.

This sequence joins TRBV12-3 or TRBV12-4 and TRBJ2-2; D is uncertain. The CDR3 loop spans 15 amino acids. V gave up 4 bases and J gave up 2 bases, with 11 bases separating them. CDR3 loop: CASSSQTLNTGELFF. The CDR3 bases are TGTGCCAGCAGTTCCCAGACACTCAACACCGGGGAGCTGTTTTTT.